The clone carrying this T cell receptor beta chain is medium-sized by share. Its antigen is currently unknown. Method: immunoSEQ multiplex PCR; TCRdb's copy keeps in-frame clones and lacks some. This sample has around 13,000 clones, with approximately 62% found just once. J was trimmed by 1 base and V by 7 bases; bases with no gene match: 10. CDR1 and CDR2 (germline): SEHNR, FQNEAQ (reference sequence). The CDR3 totals 15 residues. These data belong to a study of CD4+ T cells in melanoma. Study results and caveats: In melanoma, neoantigen-specific CD4+ T cells reportedly differed in differentiation state. A reported correlation linked neoantigen-specific CD4+ T cells to CD8+, macrophage and B cell function.

This clonotype originated in a human donor with melanoma. The chain has TRBV7-9 and TRBJ2-7, with 7 bases lining up with TRBD2. The specimen was cells from a culture (not recorded whether cultured in vitro). CDR3 coding DNA: TGTGCCAGCACCCCCGGGAGTAGCGGGTCCTACGAGCAGTACTTC. Amino acid sequence: CASTPGSSGSYEQYF.